This paragraph reports one T cell receptor beta chain. These data come from a study of blood T cell repertoires in COVID-19. Overall study: Both acute and convalescent COVID-19 samples were obtained from the United States, Italy and Spain.

Germline V gives CDR1 SGHTA, CDR2 FQGNSA. The CDR3 is 15 residues long. Between the trimmed V and J ends, which lost 1 base and 1 base, there was a span of 10 bases. In the study's own analysis: Estimation of nucleated cell counts was performed using reference gene primer amplification. Sequenced by immunoSEQ multiplex PCR; TCRdb stores in-frame clones only, minus some. D and trimming come from the DNA, and the V and J calls and clone size come from that table. Of roughly 190,000 clones listed, 86% were seen once; the top ten hold approximately 11%. The TCR comes from a woman in her fifties or sixties with COVID-19, enrolled during active disease. The J gene is TRBJ1-1, the V gene TRBV7-2, with D uncertain. The sequencing input was peripheral blood. The CDR3 nucleotides are TGTGCCAGCAGCTTAGGTCTAGCCGAGAACACTGAAGCTTTCTTT. Translation gives CASSLGLAENTEAFF.